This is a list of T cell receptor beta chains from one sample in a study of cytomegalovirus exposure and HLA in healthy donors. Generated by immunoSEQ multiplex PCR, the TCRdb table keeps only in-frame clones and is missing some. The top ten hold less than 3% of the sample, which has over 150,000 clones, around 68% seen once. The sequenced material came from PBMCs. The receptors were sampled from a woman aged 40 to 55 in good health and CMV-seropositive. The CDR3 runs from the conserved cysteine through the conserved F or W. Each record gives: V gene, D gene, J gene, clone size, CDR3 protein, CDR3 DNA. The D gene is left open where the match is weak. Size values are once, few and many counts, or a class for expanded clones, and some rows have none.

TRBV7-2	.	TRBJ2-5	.	CASSGQGRETQYF	TGTGCCAGCAGCGGGCAGGGGCGGGAGACCCAGTACTTC
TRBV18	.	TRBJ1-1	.	CASSPPVGRNTEAFF	TGTGCCAGCTCACCCCCGGTTGGGCGGAACACTGAAGCTTTCTTT
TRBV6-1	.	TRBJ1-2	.	CASRTGSGNYGYTF	TGTGCCAGCAGGACAGGATCCGGGAACTATGGCTACACCTTC
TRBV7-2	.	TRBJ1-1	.	CASSTGGNTEAFF	TGTGCCAGCAGCACCGGAGGGAACACTGAAGCTTTCTTT
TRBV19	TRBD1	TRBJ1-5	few	CASSMRDRESYSNQPQHF	TGTGCCAGTAGTATGCGGGACAGGGAGTCCTATAGCAATCAGCCCCAGCATTTT
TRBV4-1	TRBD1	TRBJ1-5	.	CASSQDTGGYQPQHF	TGCGCCAGCAGCCAAGATACAGGGGGATATCAGCCCCAGCATTTT
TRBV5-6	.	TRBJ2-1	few	CASSLIITENEQFF	TGTGCCAGCAGCTTGATAATAACAGAGAATGAGCAGTTCTTC
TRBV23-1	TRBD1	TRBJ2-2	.	CASSQREDRGNTGELFF	TGCGCCAGCAGTCAGAGAGAAGACAGGGGGAACACCGGGGAGCTGTTTTTT
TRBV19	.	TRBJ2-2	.	CASRAGATGGELFF	TGTGCCAGTAGGGCAGGGGCGACGGGCGGGGAGCTGTTTTTT
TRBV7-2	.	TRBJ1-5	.	CASSLSGGGQPQHF	TGTGCCAGCAGCTTATCCGGAGGAGGACAGCCCCAGCATTTT
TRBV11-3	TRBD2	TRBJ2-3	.	CASSAGLAGGTDTQYF	TGTGCCAGCAGCGCTGGACTAGCGGGGGGCACAGATACGCAGTATTTT
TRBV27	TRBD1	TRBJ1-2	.	CASSMTGGDYGYTF	TGTGCCAGCAGTATGACAGGGGGCGACTATGGCTACACCTTC
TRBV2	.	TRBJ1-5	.	CASTRRGFSNQPQHF	TGTGCCAGCACCCGACGGGGTTTCAGCAATCAGCCCCAGCATTTT
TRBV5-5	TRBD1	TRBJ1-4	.	CASSPPTGESSEKLFF	TGTGCCAGCAGCCCTCCAACAGGGGAGAGTAGTGAAAAACTGTTTTTT
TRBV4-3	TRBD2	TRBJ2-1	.	CASSQDGGGPNEQFF	TGCGCCAGCAGCCAAGATGGCGGGGGACCTAATGAGCAGTTCTTC
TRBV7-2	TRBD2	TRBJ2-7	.	CASSLVRASGSYEQYF	TGTGCCAGCAGCTTAGTTAGGGCTAGCGGGAGCTACGAGCAGTACTTC
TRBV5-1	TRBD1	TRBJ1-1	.	CASSLGGTGHTEAFF	TGCGCCAGCAGCTTGGGTGGGACAGGGCACACTGAAGCTTTCTTT
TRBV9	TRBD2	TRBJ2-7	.	CASSPSGTSLYEQYF	TGTGCCAGCAGCCCCTCCGGGACTAGCCTTTACGAGCAGTACTTC
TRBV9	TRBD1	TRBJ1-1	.	CASSVGRDRGSIEAFF	TGTGCCAGCAGCGTAGGTAGGGACAGGGGCTCGATTGAAGCTTTCTTT
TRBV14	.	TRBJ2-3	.	CASSQVRGIGDTQYF	TGTGCCAGCAGCCAAGTGCGGGGAATAGGGGATACGCAGTATTTT
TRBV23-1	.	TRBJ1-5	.	CARPWGGDQPQHF	TGCGCCAGACCTTGGGGAGGGGATCAGCCCCAGCATTTT
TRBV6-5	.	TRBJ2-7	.	CASSTGIAYEQYF	TGTGCCAGCAGTACAGGGATAGCCTACGAGCAGTACTTC
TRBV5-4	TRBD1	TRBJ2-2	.	CASSSHGQGAGELFF	TGTGCCAGCAGCTCACATGGACAGGGAGCCGGGGAGCTGTTTTTT
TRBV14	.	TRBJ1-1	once	CASSRLGKGKNTEAFF	TGTGCCAGCAGCCGCCTGGGGAAGGGGAAAAACACTGAAGCTTTCTTT
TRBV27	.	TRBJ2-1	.	CASSSNSVGHNEQFF	TGTGCCAGCAGTTCCAACTCCGTCGGTCATAATGAGCAGTTCTTC